The clone carrying this TCR beta chain has more than one count but fewer than ten. The sample belongs to a study of control samples from healthy donors and cancer patients. Method: immunoSEQ multiplex PCR; TCRdb's copy keeps in-frame clones and lacks some. The table lists 350,000 to 450,000 clones, about nine tenths of them singletons. This clonotype was obtained from a man aged 35-49 years with head and neck cancer. The sample was PBMCs.

This CDR3 is CSAVVETQYF. CDR3 DNA: TGCAGTGCGGTGGTAGAGACCCAGTACTTC. The chain carries TRBV20-1 and TRBJ2-5; D ambiguous. The CDR3 extends over 10 amino acids. The germline gives CDR1 DFQATT, CDR2 SNEGSKA (reference sequence). V was shortened by 6 bases and J by 4 bases, with 6 bases between the two germline ends.